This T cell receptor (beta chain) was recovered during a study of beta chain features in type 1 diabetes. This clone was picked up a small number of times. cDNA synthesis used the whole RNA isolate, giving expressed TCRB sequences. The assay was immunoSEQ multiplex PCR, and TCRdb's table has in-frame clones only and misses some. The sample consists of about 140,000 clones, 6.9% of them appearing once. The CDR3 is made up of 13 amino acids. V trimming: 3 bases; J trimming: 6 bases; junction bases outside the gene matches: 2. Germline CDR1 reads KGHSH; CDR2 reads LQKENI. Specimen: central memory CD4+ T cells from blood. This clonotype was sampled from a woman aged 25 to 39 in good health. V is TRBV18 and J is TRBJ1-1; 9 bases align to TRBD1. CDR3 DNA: TGTGCCAGCTCACCGGACAGGGGCGCTGAAGCTTTCTTT. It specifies CASSPDRGAEAFF.